Each of the 26 T cell receptor beta chains below was sequenced from the same sample in a study of cytomegalovirus exposure and HLA in healthy donors. Produced via immunoSEQ multiplex PCR; TCRdb's table is partial and in-frame only. The sample contains 160,000 or so clones, 85% to 90% of which appear only once. The specimen was PBMCs. These receptors all come from a man younger than 30 in good health and CMV-seronegative.

The chain carries TRBV19 and TRBJ1-1; the D is unclear. Germline V gene data show CDR1 as LNHDA and CDR2 as SQIVND (reference sequence). The CDR3 contains 13 residues. V shed 7 bases and J shed 5 bases, with 14 bases lying between them. The CDR3 sequence: CASTPAGLTEAFF. The CDR3 DNA is TGTGCCAGTACCCCAGCGGGGTTGACTGAAGCTTTCTTT. The entire variable domain, with the rest obtained from reference TRBV19 and TRBJ1-1, is as follows: DGGITQSPKYLFRKEGQNVTLSCEQNLNHDAMYWYRQDPGQGLRLIYYSQIVNDFQKGDIAEGYSVSREKKESFPLTVTSAQKNPTAFYLCASTPAGLTEAFFGQGTRLTVV.

The chain recombines TRBV25-1 with TRBJ1-2; D gene uncertain. The V end lost 5 bases, the J end lost 0 bases, and 16 bases lay between the germline ends. Germline V gene lookup returns CDR1 MGHDK and CDR2 SYGVNS. This CDR3 has 16 amino acids. CDR3: CASSLEGVGANYGYTF. The CDR3 DNA is TGTGCCAGCAGTTTGGAGGGAGTGGGAGCTAACTATGGCTACACCTTC.

The CDR3 sequence: CASSYQGFQPQHF. In DNA form, the CDR3 reads TGTGCCAGCAGTTATCAGGGGTTTCAGCCCCAGCATTTT. The chain combines TRBV27 with TRBJ1-5; a weak D match, TRBD1 (6 bases). Trimming removed 4 bases at V and 6 bases at J, with 10 bases between. Germline CDR1 MNHEY, CDR2 SMNVEV (reference sequence). CDR3 length: 13 residues.

This clone came up a few times. The CDR3 DNA is TGTGCCAGCAGTTCACATCTGGGCGAGCAGTACGTC. Translation gives CASSSHLGEQYV. The rearrangement joins TRBV27 to TRBJ2-7; D ambiguous. V lost 4 bases and J lost 6, with 10 bases in between. The CDR3 extends over 12 amino acids. The germline V gene has CDR1 MNHEY and CDR2 SMNVEV (reference sequence).

The V call is TRBV6-5, the J call TRBJ2-1; TRBD1 matches at 8 bases. Unmatched junction bases numbered 3, after V lost 4 bases and J lost 4 bases. The CDR3 extends over 14 amino acids. The germline gives CDR1 MNHEY, CDR2 SVGAGI. In nucleotides, the CDR3 is TGTGCCAGCAGTTCAGGGGGCCATTACAATGAGCAGTTCTTC. It yields the protein CASSSGGHYNEQFF.

CDR3 loop: CASSAFSGANVLTF. CDR3 nucleotide sequence: TGCGCCAGCAGCGCGTTCTCTGGGGCCAACGTCCTGACTTTC. The chain employs TRBV5-1 and TRBJ2-6; D is unresolved. The V gene's germline CDR1 is SGHRS and CDR2 YFSETQ. The V end was cut by 4 bases, the J end by 0 bases, with 5 bases between. This CDR3 has 14 amino acids.

The gene calls are TRBV10-3 and TRBJ2-7, with D maybe TRBD2 (6 bases). This CDR3 spans 15 amino acids. Germline CDR1 and CDR2: ENHRY and SYGVKD. V shed 0 bases and J shed 2 bases, with 11 bases lying between them. CDR3 amino acids: CAISESAGLTYEQYF. In DNA, the CDR3 is TGTGCCATCAGTGAGTCCGCGGGGCTGACCTACGAGCAGTACTTC.

The genes are TRBV7-9 and TRBJ2-7; 13 bases fit TRBD2. Germline V gene sequence: CDR1 SEHNR, CDR2 FQNEAQ (reference sequence). This CDR3 comprises 15 residues. With 5 bases clipped from V and 2 bases from J, the junction kept 3 bases outside the gene matches. The DNA of the CDR3 is TGTGCCAGCAGCGTACTAGCGGGAGGGACCTACGAGCAGTACTTC. It encodes CASSVLAGGTYEQYF.

This clone was detected once. This CDR3 is also generated by other DNA sequences in the sample. The chain employs TRBV5-1 and TRBJ1-1; TRBD1 agrees at 7 bases. The CDR3 consists of 13 residues. V trimming: 3 bases; J trimming: 3 bases; junction bases outside the gene matches: 2. Looked up from germline, CDR1 is SGHRS and CDR2 is YFSETQ. CDR3 sequence: CASSSQGDTEAFF. The DNA for the CDR3 is TGCGCCAGCAGCTCCCAGGGGGACACTGAAGCTTTCTTT. The full variable domain, with the rest looked up from reference TRBV5-1 and TRBJ1-1, is KAGVTQTPRYLIKTRGQQVTLSCSPISGHRSVSWYQQTPGQGLQFLFEYFSETQRNKGNFPGRFSGRQFSNSRSEMNVSTLELGDSALYLCASSSQGDTEAFFGQGTRLTVV.

This CDR3 is CASSGTGRTFYEQYF. In DNA form, the CDR3 reads TGTGCCAGCAGCGGAACAGGTAGAACCTTCTACGAGCAGTACTTC. The chain employs TRBV9 and TRBJ2-7; D perhaps matches TRBD1 (5 bases). Germline CDR1 SGDLS, CDR2 YYNGEE. This CDR3 comprises 15 residues. Deletions cut 3 bases from V and 3 bases from J, with 16 bases between.

This clone has just one count. The genes are TRBV19 and TRBJ2-7; 7 bases map to TRBD2. Germline values: CDR1 LNHDA, CDR2 SQIVND (reference sequence). This CDR3 region has 17 residues. V was pared by 1 base and J by 6 bases, with 15 bases of the junction left unmatched. CDR3 residues: CASSIAAGVDLGREQYF. The CDR3 coding sequence is TGTGCCAGTAGTATAGCGGCGGGAGTTGATTTAGGTCGCGAGCAGTACTTC.

The chain uses TRBV10-1 and TRBJ2-1; TRBD1 is a possible D gene (6 bases). Germline CDR1 reads WNHNN; CDR2 reads SYGVQD (reference sequence). The CDR3 is made up of 15 amino acids. Trimming cost V 6 bases and J 0 bases, with 12 bases left between them. The DNA of the CDR3 is TGCGCCAGCAGCCCCGAAGGGGGCTCCTACAATGAGCAGTTCTTC. Translated, it gives CASSPEGGSYNEQFF.

The chain is built from TRBV7-8 and TRBJ2-7; 10 positions match TRBD2. V gave up 1 base and J gave up 7 bases; unmatched junction bases: 16. The CDR3 is 18 residues long. The V gene's germline CDR1 is SGHVS and CDR2 FQNEAQ. CDR3 in amino acids: CASSLERPSGGLLIEQYF. DNA of the CDR3: TGTGCCAGCAGCTTAGAGCGGCCTAGCGGGGGCCTCCTAATAGAGCAGTACTTC.

The chain has TRBV30 and TRBJ2-5, with 11 bases fitting TRBD2. The ends lost 7 bases at V and 4 bases at J; junction bases unmatched: 11. The CDR3 is 15 amino acids. From germline, CDR1 is GTSNPN and CDR2 SVGIG (reference sequence). Here the CDR3 DNA reads TGTGCCTCTCCCCAGGCTAGCGGGGGGCCAGAGACCCAGTACTTC. This encodes CASPQASGGPETQYF. Based on the CDR3 plus reference TRBV30 and TRBJ2-5, the full variable domain is SQTIHQWPATLVQPVGSPLSLECTVEGTSNPNLYWYRQAAGRGLQLLFYSVGIGQISSEVPQNLSASRPQDRQFILSSKKLLLSDSGFYLCASPQASGGPETQYFGPGTRLLVL.

This clone has just a few counts. The CDR3 loop is CASLHRTAHEQYF. CDR3 nucleotides: TGCGCCAGCCTCCACAGGACAGCTCACGAGCAGTACTTC. The rearrangement links TRBV10-2 to TRBJ2-7, with D possibly being TRBD1 (6 bases). Trimming left V 8 bases short and J 5 bases short, with 16 bases between. Germline CDR1 and CDR2: WSHSY and SAAADI. The CDR3 is made up of 13 amino acids.

The gene calls are TRBV6-5 and TRBJ2-7, with 7 bases fitting TRBD1. CDR1 is MNHEY and CDR2 is SVGAGI in the germline V gene. This CDR3 is 15 amino acids long. V was clipped by 8 bases and J by 4 bases; unmatched bases: 14. DNA of the CDR3: TGTGCCAGCCAAACAGGGGAGAGGCCTACGTACGAGCAGTACTTC. Translating it yields CASQTGERPTYEQYF.

The genes are TRBV2 and TRBJ2-1; D remains unclear. The V gene's germline CDR1 is SNHLY and CDR2 FYNNEI. CDR3 length: 11 amino acids. Trimming cost V 8 bases and J 7 bases, with 9 bases left between them. The DNA of the CDR3 is TGTGCCAGCGGTAAGCTGAATGAGCAGTTCTTC. It encodes CASGKLNEQFF.

The chain joins TRBV4-1 to TRBJ2-2; the D gene is possibly TRBD2 (5 bases). The CDR3 is 19 residues long. Germline V gene data show CDR1 as MGHRA and CDR2 as YSYEKL. Between the trimmed V and J ends, which lost 4 bases and 7 bases, there was a span of 28 bases. The CDR3 sequence is CASSPLPQLPRVAIGELFF. The CDR3 nucleotides read TGCGCCAGCAGCCCTTTGCCCCAATTGCCTCGGGTAGCGATCGGGGAGCTGTTTTTT.

The chain is built from TRBV7-2 and TRBJ2-2, with 9 bases lining up with TRBD1. The CDR3 is 15 amino acids. CDR1 is SGHTA and CDR2 is FQGNSA in the germline V gene. The trim removed 5 bases at V and 7 bases at J, leaving 8 bases unmatched. The CDR3 spells CASSKRQGGGGELFF. CDR3 sequence (DNA): TGTGCCAGCAGCAAGCGACAGGGGGGCGGCGGGGAGCTGTTTTTT.

In nucleotides, the CDR3 is TGTGCCAGCAGTTTTCGGGGATACGAGCAGTACGTC. This encodes CASSFRGYEQYV. The chain is built from TRBV28 and TRBJ2-7, with a weak D call TRBD2 (5 bases). V lost 3 bases and J lost 4, with 7 bases in between. The CDR3 runs to 12 residues. Germline CDR1 and CDR2: MDHEN and SYDVKM.

The CDR3 nucleotides are TGTGCCAGCAGCCCCGTAGGGAATGAGCTGACAGGGGGTTTCTATGGCTACACCTTC. Translated, it gives CASSPVGNELTGGFYGYTF. V gene TRBV4-2 combines with J gene TRBJ1-2; 9 bases are a match to TRBD1. Trimming cost V 4 bases and J 4 bases; bases outside gene matches: 19. CDR1 and CDR2 (germline): LGHNA, YNFKEQ. This CDR3 has 19 residues.

The V gene is TRBV5-8, the J gene TRBJ1-2; the match to TRBD1 covers 8 bases. Germline lookup yields CDR1 SGHTS and CDR2 YDEGEE. The ends lost 4 bases at V and 6 bases at J; junction bases unmatched: 14. This CDR3 spans 16 amino acids. CDR3 coding DNA: TGTGCCAGCAGCGGAAGCCCCCGGACAGGGCGGAATGGCTACACCTTC. Encoded protein: CASSGSPRTGRNGYTF.

The V gene is TRBV28, the J gene TRBJ2-7, with 7 bases matching TRBD1. V dropped 4 bases and J dropped 0; count of bases not matched to a gene: 0. CDR1 MDHEN and CDR2 SYDVKM come from the germline V gene. The CDR3 has 13 residues. CDR3 amino acids: CASSWTGSYEQYF. DNA of the CDR3: TGTGCCAGCAGTTGGACAGGCTCCTACGAGCAGTACTTC.

V is TRBV29-1 and J is TRBJ1-1; no definite D call. This CDR3 comprises 14 residues. In germline, CDR1 is SQVTM, CDR2 ANQGSEA. Trimming took 5 bases from V and 4 from J, leaving 17 bases between them. The CDR3 DNA reads TGCAGCGTTCTTTCACGGTCAACTACCACTGAAGCTTTCTTT. It specifies CSVLSRSTTTEAFF.

V is TRBV19 and J is TRBJ2-7; 8 bases agree with TRBD1. The CDR3 is 14 amino acids. Germline CDR1 and CDR2: LNHDA and SQIVND (reference sequence). J lost 7 bases, V lost 5 bases, and 10 bases had no gene match. CDR3 nucleotides: TGTGCCAGTAGTCCAACCTGGACAGGGCCAGAGCAGTACTTC. This sequence encodes CASSPTWTGPEQYF. Variable domain in full (rest from reference TRBV19 and TRBJ2-7): DGGITQSPKYLFRKEGQNVTLSCEQNLNHDAMYWYRQDPGQGLRLIYYSQIVNDFQKGDIAEGYSVSREKKESFPLTVTSAQKNPTAFYLCASSPTWTGPEQYFGPGTRLTVT.

This clone was seen only a few times. V gene TRBV11-2 combines with J gene TRBJ1-4, with D uncertain. Germline V CDR1 and CDR2: SGHAT, FQNNGV. The germline V and J ends were trimmed by 5 bases and 7 bases, with 8 bases remaining between them. This CDR3 comprises 12 residues. The chain's CDR3 is CASSPSGEKLFF. The CDR3 DNA follows: TGTGCCAGCAGCCCCTCAGGTGAAAAACTGTTTTTT.